Each of the 21 T cell receptor beta chains below was sequenced from the same sample in a study of control samples from healthy donors and cancer patients. Data came from immunoSEQ multiplex PCR; TCRdb stores just in-frame clones and leaves some out. This table holds about 69,000 clones, approximately 80% found once. The sample consisted of PBMCs. These receptor sequences come from a woman aged 50 to 60 with lung cancer.

The J gene is TRBJ2-3, the V gene TRBV27, with 9 bases aligning to TRBD1. The junction had 4 bases not matched to a gene; V was cut back by 0 bases and J by 3 bases. CDR1 is MNHEY, CDR2 SMNVEV, per germline (reference sequence). There are 16 residues in the CDR3. In DNA form, the CDR3 reads TGTGCCAGCAGTTTATCCGGGACAGGGCGGACAGATACGCAGTATTTT. This encodes CASSLSGTGRTDTQYF.

The chain employs TRBV2 and TRBJ2-6; TRBD1 might be the D (5 bases). This CDR3 region has 15 residues. V was cut by 5 bases and J by 2 bases, with 10 bases left in between. Germline values: CDR1 SNHLY, CDR2 FYNNEI. The CDR3, as DNA: TGTGCCAGCAGTTTGGGGCCCCCTGGGGCCAACGTCCTGACTTTC. Its protein is CASSLGPPGANVLTF.

The rearrangement links TRBV19 to TRBJ1-3; D unresolved. Trimming took off 2 bases at V and 4 bases at J, with 9 bases between the two ends. The CDR3 extends over 14 amino acids. Germline CDR1 is LNHDA and CDR2 is SQIVND (reference sequence). The CDR3: CASSIRGPGNTIYF. The DNA for the CDR3 is TGTGCCAGTAGTATAAGAGGCCCCGGAAACACCATATATTTT.

J is TRBJ1-2 and V is TRBV5-1; D unresolved. The CDR3 loop spans 13 amino acids. In germline, CDR1 is SGHRS, CDR2 YFSETQ. Trimming left V 0 bases short and J 2 bases short, with 5 bases between. The CDR3: CASSLGANYGYTF. The CDR3 coding sequence is TGCGCCAGCAGCTTGGGGGCGAACTATGGCTACACCTTC.

This chain joins TRBV6-5 and TRBJ1-1, with 7 bases that match TRBD1. In germline, CDR1 is MNHEY, CDR2 SVGAGI. The V gene end was trimmed by 6 bases and the J gene end by 7 bases; junction bases not matched to a gene: 14. The CDR3 runs 15 residues. CDR3: CASSANRGDLGEAFF. DNA for the CDR3: TGTGCCAGCAGCGCTAACAGGGGTGACTTGGGTGAAGCTTTCTTT.

This clone was counted once. V usage is TRBV20-1 and J usage is TRBJ2-7; 10 positions match TRBD1. From germline, CDR1 is DFQATT and CDR2 SNEGSKA (reference sequence). This CDR3 region has 14 residues. V lost 6 bases, J lost 7 bases, and 12 bases stayed unmatched. The CDR3 coding sequence is TGCAGTGCAAGTTTCGGGACAGGGGCAGGGGAGCAGTACTTC. Translation: CSASFGTGAGEQYF.

The CDR3 DNA reads as TGTGCCAGCAGCCTTGCGGGGGCGCAGACAACTAATGAAAAACTGTTTTTT. Amino acid sequence: CASSLAGAQTTNEKLFF. The chain joins TRBV7-2 to TRBJ1-4; D is perhaps TRBD1 (6 bases). This CDR3 is built from 17 residues. V lost 5 bases to trimming and J lost 0 bases, with 16 bases between them. Germline CDR1 and CDR2: SGHTA and FQGNSA.

In this sample, this clone turned up once. The V and J genes are TRBV9 and TRBJ1-1, with 8 positions matching TRBD1. There are 15 residues in the CDR3. CDR1 is SGDLS and CDR2 is YYNGEE in the germline V gene. V gave up 3 bases and J gave up 0 bases; unmatched junction bases: 4. CDR3 in amino acids: CASSATGDMNTEAFF. CDR3 coding DNA: TGTGCCAGCAGCGCGACAGGGGACATGAACACTGAAGCTTTCTTT.

J is TRBJ1-2 and V is TRBV15, with D tentatively TRBD1 (5 bases). CDR1 and CDR2 (germline): LNHNV, YYDKDF (reference sequence). V was clipped by 0 bases and J by 8 bases, with 13 bases between them. This CDR3 is 14 amino acids long. This CDR3 is CATSRDNRGWGYTF. The CDR3, as DNA: TGTGCCACCAGCAGAGATAATCGGGGCTGGGGCTACACCTTC.

This sequence joins TRBV9 and TRBJ1-1, with D hard to call. Germline assignment: CDR1 SGDLS and CDR2 YYNGEE. V lost 0 bases to trimming and J lost 1 base, with 7 bases between them. CDR3 size: 14 residues. CDR3 loop: CASSVDMKNTEAFF. CDR3 sequence (DNA): TGTGCCAGCAGCGTAGATATGAAGAACACTGAAGCTTTCTTT.

V gene TRBV7-9 combines with J gene TRBJ2-5; possibly TRBD1 for D (5 bases). The CDR3 is made up of 14 amino acids. The V end was cut by 3 bases, the J end by 2 bases, with 10 bases between. The germline V gene has CDR1 SEHNR and CDR2 FQNEAQ (reference sequence). The CDR3 loop is CASSFLGQQETQYF. CDR3 nucleotides: TGTGCCAGCAGCTTTTTGGGGCAGCAAGAGACCCAGTACTTC.

The chain couples TRBV3-1 (or the pseudogene TRBV3-2) to TRBJ1-1, with 8 bases lining up with TRBD1. The V gene's germline CDR1 is LGHDT and CDR2 YNNKEL (reference sequence). The CDR3 runs 16 residues. Losses at the gene ends were 2 bases for V and 0 bases for J; bases not matched to a gene: 5. CDR3 sequence: CASSQSQGAVNTEAFF. The DNA for the CDR3 is TGTGCCAGCAGCCAAAGCCAGGGGGCAGTGAACACTGAAGCTTTCTTT.

The chain joins TRBV6-5 to TRBJ1-5; TRBD1 aligns across 12 bases. V was pared by 7 bases and J by 6 bases, with 7 bases of the junction left unmatched. Germline CDR1 reads MNHEY; CDR2 reads SVGAGI. This CDR3 has 15 residues. This CDR3 is CASNSGTGGGQPQHF. CDR3 in DNA: TGTGCCAGCAATTCCGGGACAGGGGGCGGTCAGCCCCAGCATTTT.

The chain has TRBV11-3 and TRBJ1-5; the D gene is possibly TRBD1 (6 bases). The CDR3 extends over 15 amino acids. The germline V and J ends were trimmed by 0 bases and 4 bases, with 10 bases remaining between them. Germline assignment: CDR1 SGHNT and CDR2 YENEEA. CDR3 DNA sequence: TGTGCCAGCAGCTTAGATGGGGGGCGAAATCAGCCCCAGCATTTT. This encodes CASSLDGGRNQPQHF.

A single count supports this clone. This sequence joins TRBV27 and TRBJ2-6; D gene unclear. Trimming took 5 bases from V and 1 from J, leaving 6 bases between them. This CDR3 has 14 amino acids. Germline V gene sequence: CDR1 MNHEY, CDR2 SMNVEV (reference sequence). This CDR3 reads CASSPASGANVLTF. The CDR3 nucleotides read TGTGCCAGCAGTCCGGCGTCTGGGGCCAACGTCCTGACTTTC.

Note on this clone: One junction end disagrees with the germline gene, perhaps due to a read error. The chain has TRBV5-8 and TRBJ2-1; unclear D gene. The germline V gene encodes CDR1 SGHTS and CDR2 YDEGEE. The CDR3 length is 11 residues. In DNA, the CDR3 is TGTGCCAGCAGATTGGGTATGAGGCAGTTCTTC. This encodes CASRLGMRQFF.

The J gene is TRBJ1-1, the V gene TRBV4-2, with TRBD1 identical over 8 bases. CDR1 is LGHNA, CDR2 YNFKEQ, per germline. The CDR3 consists of 15 residues. Losses at the gene ends were 4 bases for V and 5 bases for J; bases not matched to a gene: 9. Here the CDR3 DNA reads TGTGCCAGCAGCCGGGAGACAGGGGAGGAGACTGAAGCTTTCTTT. Translating it yields CASSRETGEETEAFF.

The genes are TRBV27 and TRBJ2-2; 8 positions agree with TRBD1. V lost 7 bases to trimming and J lost 5 bases; unmatched junction nucleotides: 9. CDR1 and CDR2 from the germline V gene are MNHEY and SMNVEV (reference sequence). There are 15 residues in the CDR3. The CDR3 here is CASIPYGQGTGELFF. The CDR3 nucleotides read TGTGCCAGCATCCCTTACGGACAGGGTACCGGGGAGCTGTTTTTT.

The V call is TRBV6-5, the J call TRBJ1-1, with 8 bases fitting TRBD1. The CDR3 extends over 14 amino acids. Looked up from germline, CDR1 is MNHEY and CDR2 is SVGAGI. V dropped 5 bases and J dropped 2; count of bases not matched to a gene: 4. The CDR3 reads CASSNGQGNTEAFF. The CDR3 nucleotides read TGTGCCAGCAGTAACGGACAGGGAAACACTGAAGCTTTCTTT.

The chain recombines TRBV5-4 with TRBJ2-2; no clear D gene. The CDR3 sequence is 14 residues long. Looked up from germline, CDR1 is SGHNT and CDR2 is YYREEE (reference sequence). V lost 4 bases and J 0 bases, leaving 7 bases between the germline ends. The CDR3 DNA sequence: TGTGCCAGCAGCCCCGGTTCGAACACCGGGGAGCTGTTTTTT. Its protein product is CASSPGSNTGELFF. Full variable domain (remainder filled in from reference TRBV5-4 and TRBJ2-2): ETGVTQSPTHLIKTRGQQVTLRCSSQSGHNTVSWYQQALGQGPQFIFQYYREEENGRGNFPPRFSGLQFPNYSSELNVNALELDDSALYLCASSPGSNTGELFFGEGSRLTVL.

The chain recombines TRBV4-2 with TRBJ2-1, with TRBD2 matching over 10 bases. Germline V gene data show CDR1 as LGHNA and CDR2 as YNFKEQ. The CDR3 sequence is 16 residues long. The J segment lost 7 bases and the V segment lost 1 base, leaving 7 bases of the junction unmatched. The CDR3 DNA sequence: TGTGCCAGCAGCCAAGCTGCTAGCGGGGGCATGAATGAGCAGTTCTTC. Protein product: CASSQAASGGMNEQFF.